A single sample is the source of the 6 T cell receptor beta chains below, sequenced in a study of T-cell reconstitution after alpha-beta-depleted transplantation in children. The antigens of these receptors remain unknown. Study conclusions and caveats: T-cell counts and diversity at one year following transplant were attributed mainly to newly produced T cells.

TCRbeta library construction was performed incorporating unique molecular identifiers. From the PCR reads, TCRdb called clonotypes with MiXCR, one entry per CDR3 protein. Of 250,000 to 300,000 distinct CDR3 sequences in the sample, nearly 8% were seen once. This material consisted of peripheral blood, taken 360 days after TCRalphabeta/CD19-depleted stem cell transplant. These receptors were taken from a female patient under 10 years old who had a stem cell transplant for Fanconi anemia, so the T cells may come from the graft donor.

In its sample, this clonotype was seen a few times. The J gene is TRBJ2-1, the V gene TRBV5-1, with 14 positions matching TRBD2. Trimming removed 3 bases from V and 6 bases from J; junction bases left unmatched: 2. There are 15 residues in the CDR3. CDR1 and CDR2 from the germline V gene are SGHRS and YFSETQ. The CDR3 reads CASSSGLAGVNEQFF. The CDR3 region has the DNA TGCGCCAGCAGCTCGGGACTAGCGGGGGTCAATGAGCAGTTCTTC.

The table lists this clonotype with many counts. The rearrangement uses TRBV28 and TRBJ1-1; D uncertain. This CDR3 contains 14 residues. V was cut by 5 bases and J by 1 base, with 11 bases left in between. The germline gives CDR1 MDHEN, CDR2 SYDVKM. The CDR3 loop is CASSPVGRNTEAFF. The CDR3 DNA is TGTGCCAGCAGTCCCGTCGGGAGGAACACTGAAGCTTTCTTT.

V usage is TRBV27 and J usage is TRBJ2-2, with TRBD1 identical over 9 bases. Germline values: CDR1 MNHEY, CDR2 SMNVEV (reference sequence). CDR3 length equals 13 residues. With V trimmed by 7 bases and J by 7 bases, 4 bases remained unmatched. CDR3 amino acids: CASIRQGDGELFF. CDR3 DNA sequence: TGTGCCAGCATAAGACAGGGGGACGGGGAGCTGTTTTTT.

Details on this clonotype: A much larger clone is a single base away; this may be a read error. The chain links TRBV20-1 to TRBJ2-1; 7 nucleotides agree with TRBD2. Per the germline V gene, CDR1 is DFQATT and CDR2 is SNEGSKA (reference sequence). The CDR3 consists of 15 residues. CDR3 bases: TGCTGTGCTAGAGCCATAGCGGGTCTTTACAATGAGCAGTTCTTC. Translation gives CCARAIAGLYNEQFF.

The rearrangement uses TRBV18 and TRBJ2-5; D is uncertain. There are 15 residues in the CDR3. CDR1 is KGHSH, CDR2 LQKENI, per germline. Trimming pared 4 bases from V and 2 bases from J, leaving 14 bases between. The CDR3 protein is CASSRNIPPQETQYF. The CDR3 DNA sequence: TGTGCCAGCTCACGGAATATCCCCCCTCAAGAGACCCAGTACTTC.

This clonotype was counted many times. The J gene is TRBJ1-5, the V gene TRBV20-1; 10 bases align to TRBD1. This CDR3 has 14 residues. V gave up 1 base and J gave up 7 bases; unmatched junction bases: 4. Germline V CDR1 and CDR2: DFQATT, SNEGSKA (reference sequence). CDR3: CSARGTGGLQPQHF. CDR3 coding DNA: TGCAGTGCTAGAGGGACAGGGGGACTACAGCCCCAGCATTTT.